This T cell receptor (beta chain) was sequenced for a study of blood T cells in healthy people across ages. Background on the study: About one barcoded beta molecule per two T cells was captured by template switching.

V lost 6 bases and J lost 1, with 8 bases in between. Germline CDR1 MNHNS, CDR2 SASEGT. This CDR3 region has 13 residues. Through a sample-barcoded 5' primer and a J-beta primer mix, a second PCR was run for roughly 6 to 12 cycles. Each cDNA molecule received a tag from a template-switch adaptor that had 12 random nucleotides. TCRdb recomputed calls from the 5' RACE reads with MiXCR, one row per CDR3 protein. This sample has roughly 860,000 distinct CDR3 sequences, with around 62% found just once. The source of this sequence is a man aged 30 to 39 in good health. The specimen was blood. The rearrangement joins TRBV6-1 to TRBJ2-3; D is unclear. Here the CDR3 reads CASRASGTDTQYF. The CDR3 coding sequence is TGTGCCAGCAGGGCGTCCGGCACAGATACGCAGTATTTT.